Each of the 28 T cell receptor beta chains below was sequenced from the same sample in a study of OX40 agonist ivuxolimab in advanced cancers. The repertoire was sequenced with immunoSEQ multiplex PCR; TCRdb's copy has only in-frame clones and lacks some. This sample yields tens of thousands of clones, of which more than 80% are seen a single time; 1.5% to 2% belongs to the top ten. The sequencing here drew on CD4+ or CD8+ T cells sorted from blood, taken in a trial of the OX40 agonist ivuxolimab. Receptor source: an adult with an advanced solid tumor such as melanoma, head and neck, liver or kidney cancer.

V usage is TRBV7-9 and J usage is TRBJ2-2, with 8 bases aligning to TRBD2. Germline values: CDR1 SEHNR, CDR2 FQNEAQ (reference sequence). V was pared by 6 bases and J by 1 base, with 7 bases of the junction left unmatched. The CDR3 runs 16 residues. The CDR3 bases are TGTGCCAGCAGACGCTTAGCGGGAATGAACACCGGGGAGCTGTTTTTT. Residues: CASRRLAGMNTGELFF.

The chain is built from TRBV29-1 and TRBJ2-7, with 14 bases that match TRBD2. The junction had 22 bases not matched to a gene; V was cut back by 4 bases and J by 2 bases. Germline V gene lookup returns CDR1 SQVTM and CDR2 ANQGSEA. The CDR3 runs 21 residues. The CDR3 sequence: CSVAWGARAGTSGSWPYEQYF. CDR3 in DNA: TGCAGCGTTGCTTGGGGGGCCCGAGCCGGGACTAGCGGGAGTTGGCCCTACGAGCAGTACTTC.

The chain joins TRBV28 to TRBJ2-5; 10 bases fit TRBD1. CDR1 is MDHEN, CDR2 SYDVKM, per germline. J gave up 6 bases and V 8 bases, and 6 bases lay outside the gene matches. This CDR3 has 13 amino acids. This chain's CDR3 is CASLGQGFQTQYF. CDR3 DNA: TGTGCCAGCCTGGGACAGGGGTTTCAGACCCAGTACTTC.

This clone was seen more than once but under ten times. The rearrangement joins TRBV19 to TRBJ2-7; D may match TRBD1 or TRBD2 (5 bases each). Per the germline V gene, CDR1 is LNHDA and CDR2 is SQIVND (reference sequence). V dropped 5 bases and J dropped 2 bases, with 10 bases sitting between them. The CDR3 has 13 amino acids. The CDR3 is CASSRQGAYEQYF. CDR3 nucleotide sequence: TGTGCCAGTAGTCGTCAGGGAGCCTACGAGCAGTACTTC.

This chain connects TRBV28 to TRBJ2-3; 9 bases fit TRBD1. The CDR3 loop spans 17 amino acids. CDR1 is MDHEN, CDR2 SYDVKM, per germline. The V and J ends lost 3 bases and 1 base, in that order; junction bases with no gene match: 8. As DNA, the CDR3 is TGTGCCAGCAGTTTCCGGCTGGACAGGGGCGGCACAGATACGCAGTATTTT. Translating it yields CASSFRLDRGGTDTQYF.

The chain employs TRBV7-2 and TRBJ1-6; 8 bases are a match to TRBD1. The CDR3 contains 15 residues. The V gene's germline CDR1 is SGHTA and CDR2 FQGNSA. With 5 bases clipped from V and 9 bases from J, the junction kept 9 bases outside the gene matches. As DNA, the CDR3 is TGTGCCAGCAGCCCAGGGGGCGCGGTTGTTTCACCCCTCCACTTT. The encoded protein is CASSPGGAVVSPLHF.

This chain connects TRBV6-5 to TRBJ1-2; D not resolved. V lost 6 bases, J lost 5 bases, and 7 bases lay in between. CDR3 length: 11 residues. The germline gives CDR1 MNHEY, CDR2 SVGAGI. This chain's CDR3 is CASSYRYGYTF. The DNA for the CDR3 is TGTGCCAGCAGCTACAGATATGGCTACACCTTC.

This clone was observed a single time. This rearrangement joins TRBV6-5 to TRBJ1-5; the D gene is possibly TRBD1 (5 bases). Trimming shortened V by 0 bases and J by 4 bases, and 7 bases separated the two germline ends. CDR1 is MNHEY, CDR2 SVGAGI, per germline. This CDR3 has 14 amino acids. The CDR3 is CASSYSRGNQPQHF. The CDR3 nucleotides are TGTGCCAGCAGTTACTCTAGGGGTAATCAGCCCCAGCATTTT.

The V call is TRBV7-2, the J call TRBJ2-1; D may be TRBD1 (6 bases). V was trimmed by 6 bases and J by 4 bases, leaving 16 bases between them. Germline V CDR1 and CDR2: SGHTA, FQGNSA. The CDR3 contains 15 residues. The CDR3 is CASSLTGQPYNEQFF. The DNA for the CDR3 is TGTGCCAGCAGTTTGACAGGTCAACCTTACAATGAGCAGTTCTTC. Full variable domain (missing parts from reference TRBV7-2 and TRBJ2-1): GAGVSQSPSNKVTEKGKDVELRCDPISGHTALYWYRQSLGQGLEFLIYFQGNSAPDKSGLPSDRFSAERTGGSVSTLTIQRTQQEDSAVYLCASSLTGQPYNEQFFGPGTRLTVL.

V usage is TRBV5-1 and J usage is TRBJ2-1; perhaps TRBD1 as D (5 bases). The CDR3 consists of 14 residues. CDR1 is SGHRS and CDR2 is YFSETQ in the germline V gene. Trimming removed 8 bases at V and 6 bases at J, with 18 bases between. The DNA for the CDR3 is TGCGCCAGTAAGGGCCAGGGCGATTCCAATGAGCAGTTCTTC. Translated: CASKGQGDSNEQFF.

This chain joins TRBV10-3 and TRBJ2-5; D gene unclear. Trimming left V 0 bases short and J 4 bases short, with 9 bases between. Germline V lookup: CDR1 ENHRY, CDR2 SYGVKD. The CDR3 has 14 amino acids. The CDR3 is CAISESQVGETQYF. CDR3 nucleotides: TGTGCCATCAGTGAGTCCCAGGTTGGAGAGACCCAGTACTTC.

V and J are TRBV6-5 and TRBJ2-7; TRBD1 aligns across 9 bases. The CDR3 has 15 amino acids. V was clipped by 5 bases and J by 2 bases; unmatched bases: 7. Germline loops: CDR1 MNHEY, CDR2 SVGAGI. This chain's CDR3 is CASSTGTGRAYEQYF. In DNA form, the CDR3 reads TGTGCCAGCAGTACCGGGACAGGGAGGGCCTACGAGCAGTACTTC.

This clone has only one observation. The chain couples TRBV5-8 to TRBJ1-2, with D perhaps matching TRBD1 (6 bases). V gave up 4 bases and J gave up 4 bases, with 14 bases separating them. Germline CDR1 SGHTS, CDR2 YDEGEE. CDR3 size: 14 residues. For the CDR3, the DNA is TGTGCCAGCAGCACAGCACAGGGTTCCTATGGCTACACCTTC. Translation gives CASSTAQGSYGYTF.

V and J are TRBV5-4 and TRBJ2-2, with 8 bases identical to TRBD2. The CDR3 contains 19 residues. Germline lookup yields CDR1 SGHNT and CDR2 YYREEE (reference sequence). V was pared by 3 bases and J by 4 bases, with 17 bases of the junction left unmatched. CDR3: CASSSEGRVAGGLTGELFF. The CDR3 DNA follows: TGTGCCAGCAGCTCGGAAGGGAGGGTGGCGGGAGGTCTCACCGGGGAGCTGTTTTTT.

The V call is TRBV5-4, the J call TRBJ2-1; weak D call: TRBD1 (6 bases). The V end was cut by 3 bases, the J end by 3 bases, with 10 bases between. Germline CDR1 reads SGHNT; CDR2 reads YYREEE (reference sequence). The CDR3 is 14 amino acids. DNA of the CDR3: TGTGCCAGCAGCTCCCGGGACAACTACAATGAGCAGTTCTTC. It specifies CASSSRDNYNEQFF.

CDR3 coding DNA: TGTGCCAGTAGCGCCCCGGGGATTGAAAAACTGTTTTTT. Its protein is CASSAPGIEKLFF. This chain joins TRBV19 and TRBJ1-4; D gene unclear. V was pared by 6 bases and J by 7 bases, with 12 bases between. Germline CDR1 reads LNHDA; CDR2 reads SQIVND (reference sequence). This CDR3 region has 13 residues.

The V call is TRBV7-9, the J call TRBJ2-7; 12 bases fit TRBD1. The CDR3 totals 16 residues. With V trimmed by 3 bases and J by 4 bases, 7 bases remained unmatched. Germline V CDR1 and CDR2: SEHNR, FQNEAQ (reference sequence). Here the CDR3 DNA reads TGTGCCAGCAGCTTCCGGGGGACAGGGGGCAAGTACGAGCAGTACTTC. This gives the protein CASSFRGTGGKYEQYF.

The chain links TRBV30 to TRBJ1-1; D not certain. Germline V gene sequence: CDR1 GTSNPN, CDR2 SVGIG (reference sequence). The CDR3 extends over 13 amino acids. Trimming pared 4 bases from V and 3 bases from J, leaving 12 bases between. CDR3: CAWTRLGYTEAFF. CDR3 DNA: TGTGCCTGGACCAGACTGGGGTACACTGAAGCTTTCTTT.

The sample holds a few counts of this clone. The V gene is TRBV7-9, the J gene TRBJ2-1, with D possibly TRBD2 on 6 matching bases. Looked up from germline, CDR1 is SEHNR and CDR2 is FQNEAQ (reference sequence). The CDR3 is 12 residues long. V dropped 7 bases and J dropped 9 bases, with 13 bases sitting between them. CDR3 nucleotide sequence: TGTGCCAGCACCCCAGGAGGGTTTGAGCAGTTCTTC. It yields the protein CASTPGGFEQFF.

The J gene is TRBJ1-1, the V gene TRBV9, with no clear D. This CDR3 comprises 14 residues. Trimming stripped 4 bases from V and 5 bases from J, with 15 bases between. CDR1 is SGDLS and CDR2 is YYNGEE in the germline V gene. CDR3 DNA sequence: TGTGCCAGCAGCACCTCGGGATTGAGGACTGAAGCTTTCTTT. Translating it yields CASSTSGLRTEAFF. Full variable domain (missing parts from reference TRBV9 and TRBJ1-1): DSGVTQTPKHLITATGQRVTLRCSPRSGDLSVYWYQQSLDQGLQFLIQYYNGEERAKGNILERFSAQQFPDLHSELNLSSLELGDSALYFCASSTSGLRTEAFFGQGTRLTVV.

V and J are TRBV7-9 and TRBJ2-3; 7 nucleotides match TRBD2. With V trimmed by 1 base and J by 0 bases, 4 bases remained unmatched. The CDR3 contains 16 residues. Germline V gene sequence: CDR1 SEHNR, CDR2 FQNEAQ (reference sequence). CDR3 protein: CASSLGASGSTDTQYF. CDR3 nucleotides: TGTGCCAGCAGCTTAGGCGCTAGCGGTAGCACAGATACGCAGTATTTT.

The CDR3 here is CASSIGLPEKLFF. The CDR3 bases are TGTGCCAGTAGTATAGGGCTACCTGAAAAACTGTTTTTT. V and J are TRBV19 and TRBJ1-4; the D is unclear. The CDR3 is 13 amino acids. The germline CDR1 and CDR2 sequences are LNHDA and SQIVND (reference sequence). The ends were cut back, 1 base at V and 7 bases at J, with 7 bases in the middle. The entire variable domain, with the rest obtained from reference TRBV19 and TRBJ1-4, is as follows: DGGITQSPKYLFRKEGQNVTLSCEQNLNHDAMYWYRQDPGQGLRLIYYSQIVNDFQKGDIAEGYSVSREKKESFPLTVTSAQKNPTAFYLCASSIGLPEKLFFGSGTQLSVL.

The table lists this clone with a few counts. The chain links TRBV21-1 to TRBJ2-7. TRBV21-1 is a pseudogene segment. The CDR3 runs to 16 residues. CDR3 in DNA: TGTGCCAGCAGCAAAGGTTTCAGCACCACGCAACACGAGCAGTACTTC. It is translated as CASSKGFSTTQHEQYF.

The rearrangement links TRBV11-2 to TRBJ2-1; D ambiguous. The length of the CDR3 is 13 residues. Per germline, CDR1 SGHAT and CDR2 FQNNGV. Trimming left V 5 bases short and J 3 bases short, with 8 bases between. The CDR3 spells CASSPANYNEQFF. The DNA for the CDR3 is TGTGCCAGCAGCCCGGCCAACTACAATGAGCAGTTCTTC.

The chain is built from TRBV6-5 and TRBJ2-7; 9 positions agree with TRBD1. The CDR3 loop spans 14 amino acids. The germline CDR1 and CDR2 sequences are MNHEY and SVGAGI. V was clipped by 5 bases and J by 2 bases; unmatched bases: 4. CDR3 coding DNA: TGTGCCAGCAGTAAGGACAGGGGAGCCTACGAGCAGTACTTC. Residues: CASSKDRGAYEQYF.

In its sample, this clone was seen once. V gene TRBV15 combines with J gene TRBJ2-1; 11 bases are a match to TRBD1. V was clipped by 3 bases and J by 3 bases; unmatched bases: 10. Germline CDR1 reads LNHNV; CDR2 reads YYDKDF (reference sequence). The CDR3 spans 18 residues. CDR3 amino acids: CATSSEDTGTGGYNEQFF. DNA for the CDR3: TGTGCCACCAGCAGTGAAGATACCGGGACAGGGGGCTACAATGAGCAGTTCTTC.

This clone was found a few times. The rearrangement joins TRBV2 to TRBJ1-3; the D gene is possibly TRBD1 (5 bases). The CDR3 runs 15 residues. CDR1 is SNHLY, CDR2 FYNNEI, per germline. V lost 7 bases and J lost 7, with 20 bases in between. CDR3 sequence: CASTVGGTVANTIYF. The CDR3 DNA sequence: TGTGCCAGCACCGTTGGTGGGACCGTCGCGAACACCATATATTTT.

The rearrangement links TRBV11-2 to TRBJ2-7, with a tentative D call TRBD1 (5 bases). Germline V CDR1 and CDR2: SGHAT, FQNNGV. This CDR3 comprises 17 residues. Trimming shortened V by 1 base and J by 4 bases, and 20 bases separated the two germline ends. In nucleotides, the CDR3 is TGTGCCAGCAGCTTAGGAGTGACAGCCCAAGGCGTTTACGAGCAGTACTTC. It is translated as CASSLGVTAQGVYEQYF.